This T cell receptor (beta chain) was retrieved from a study of beta chain features in type 1 diabetes. Sequencing targeted expressed TCRB transcripts, as all isolated RNA had been reverse transcribed. Clones were sequenced by immunoSEQ multiplex PCR, and TCRdb holds only the in-frame ones, with some missing. The sample records around 300,000 clones, approximately 10% being singletons. V was pared by 2 bases and J by 0 bases, with 4 bases between. The CDR3 has 13 amino acids. Germline-derived CDR1 and CDR2 are MNHNS and SASEGT. In total, each donor contributed a single heparinised blood draw that averaged roughly 100 mL.

The receptor was derived from a woman in her twenties or thirties in good health. The chain joins TRBV6-1 to TRBJ1-1; D is unclear. Sequenced: naive CD4+ T cells from blood. The CDR3 protein is CASSEHLNTEAFF. The CDR3 region has the DNA TGTGCCAGCAGTGAACATTTGAACACTGAAGCTTTCTTT.